A single sample gave rise to the 3 T cell receptor beta chains below, sequenced in a study of shared clonotypes between healthy human individuals. Assay: immunoSEQ multiplex PCR; the TCRdb copy retains only in-frame clones and omits some. In the table there are about 680,000 clones, roughly 78% of which are singletons. Sequenced: memory CD4+ T cells sorted from blood. Subset described: CD45RA-negative fraction. These receptors originate from a young woman in good health.

The V call is TRBV7-9, the J call TRBJ1-4; D might be TRBD1 (6 bases). This CDR3 is 14 amino acids long. The germline V gene has CDR1 SEHNR and CDR2 FQNEAQ (reference sequence). V gave up 3 bases and J gave up 6 bases, with 11 bases separating them. In nucleotides, the CDR3 is TGTGCCAGCAGCTTCGGGGGGCGGGATGAAAAACTGTTTTTT. It is translated as CASSFGGRDEKLFF.

This clone was seen at least ten times. J is TRBJ2-5 and V is TRBV29-1, with 7 bases that match TRBD1. The V and J ends lost 5 bases and 4 bases, in that order; junction bases with no gene match: 4. CDR3 size: 12 residues. Germline CDR1 reads SQVTM; CDR2 reads ANQGSEA. The CDR3 DNA sequence: TGCAGCGTTACTAGGGACAGAGAGACCCAGTACTTC. Its protein is CSVTRDRETQYF. Drawing the rest from reference TRBV29-1 and TRBJ2-5, the complete variable domain is SAVISQKPSRDICQRGTSLTIQCQVDSQVTMMFWYRQQPGQSLTLIATANQGSEATYESGFVIDKFPISRPNLTFSTLTVSNMSPEDSSIYLCSVTRDRETQYFGPGTRLLVL.

In nucleotides, the CDR3 is TGTGCCAGCCGTAAAAGGGTACAGGGGGCGGTGATGAACACTGAAGCTTTCTTT. Its protein is CASRKRVQGAVMNTEAFF. This chain joins TRBV5-5 and TRBJ1-1, with 9 nucleotides matching TRBD1. V was clipped by 7 bases and J by 0 bases; unmatched bases: 16. The CDR3 sequence is 18 residues long. Germline-derived CDR1 and CDR2 are SGHKS and YYEKEE (reference sequence).